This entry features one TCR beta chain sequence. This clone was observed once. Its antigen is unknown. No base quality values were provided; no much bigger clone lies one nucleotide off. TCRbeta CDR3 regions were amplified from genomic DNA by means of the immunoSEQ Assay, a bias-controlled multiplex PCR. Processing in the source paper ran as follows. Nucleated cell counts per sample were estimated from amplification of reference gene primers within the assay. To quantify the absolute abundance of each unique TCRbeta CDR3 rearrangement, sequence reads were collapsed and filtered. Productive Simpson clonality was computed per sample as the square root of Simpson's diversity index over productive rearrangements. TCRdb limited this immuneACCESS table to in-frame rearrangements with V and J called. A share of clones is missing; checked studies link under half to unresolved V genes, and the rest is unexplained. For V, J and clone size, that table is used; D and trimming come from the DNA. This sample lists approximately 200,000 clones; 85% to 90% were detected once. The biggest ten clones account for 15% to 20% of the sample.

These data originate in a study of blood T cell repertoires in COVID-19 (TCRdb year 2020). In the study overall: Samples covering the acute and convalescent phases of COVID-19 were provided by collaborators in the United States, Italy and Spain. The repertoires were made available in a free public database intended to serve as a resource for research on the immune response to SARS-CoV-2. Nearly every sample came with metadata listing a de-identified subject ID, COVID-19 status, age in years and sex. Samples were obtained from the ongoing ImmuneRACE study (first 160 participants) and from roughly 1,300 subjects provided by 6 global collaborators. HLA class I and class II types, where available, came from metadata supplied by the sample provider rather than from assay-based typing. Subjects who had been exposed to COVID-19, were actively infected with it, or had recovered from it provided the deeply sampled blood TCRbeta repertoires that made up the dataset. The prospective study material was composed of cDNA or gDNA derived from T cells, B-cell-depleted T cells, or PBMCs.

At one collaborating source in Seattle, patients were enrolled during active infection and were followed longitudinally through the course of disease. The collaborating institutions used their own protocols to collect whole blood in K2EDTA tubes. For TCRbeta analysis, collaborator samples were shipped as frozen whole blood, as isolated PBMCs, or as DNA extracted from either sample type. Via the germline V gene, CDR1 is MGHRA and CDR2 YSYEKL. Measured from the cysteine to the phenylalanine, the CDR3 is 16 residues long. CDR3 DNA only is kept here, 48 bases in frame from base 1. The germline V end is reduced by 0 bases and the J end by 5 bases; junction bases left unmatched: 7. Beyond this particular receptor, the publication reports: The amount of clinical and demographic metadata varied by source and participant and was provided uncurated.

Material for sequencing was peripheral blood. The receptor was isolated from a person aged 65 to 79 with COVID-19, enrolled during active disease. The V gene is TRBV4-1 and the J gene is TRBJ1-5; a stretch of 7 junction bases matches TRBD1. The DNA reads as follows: TGCGCCAGCAGCCAAGACCCGACAGGGAGGTATCAGCCCCAGCATTTT. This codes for CASSQDPTGRYQPQHF.